This is a list of T cell receptor beta chains from one sample in a study of T cell responses to AZD1222 COVID-19 vaccine. Assay: immunoSEQ multiplex PCR; the TCRdb copy retains only in-frame clones and omits some. The repertoire includes about 67,000 clones, 83% of them detected once, and about 6.3% sits in the top ten. This specimen consisted of peripheral blood, obtained 28 days after the second AZD1222 dose. The receptors come from an adult who received the AZD1222 COVID-19 vaccine. Each CDR3 is given with its conserved first and last residue. A D gene is named only where the DNA matches it firmly. Clone size is given for some rows only: seen once, a few or many times, or a class if the clone is expanded.

V,J,D,size,DNA,CDR3
TRBV11-2,TRBJ1-1,.,.,TGTGCCAGCAGCCCGGCTCAGGGATTCAACACTGAAGCTTTCTTT,CASSPAQGFNTEAFF
TRBV4-3,TRBJ2-2,.,once,TGCGCCAGCAGCCAGGGGACGGACTTGAACACCGGGGAGCTGTTTTTT,CASSQGTDLNTGELFF
TRBV5-1,TRBJ1-2,.,.,TGCGCCAGCAGCTCTATTTTGGGCGACTATGGCTACACCTTC,CASSSILGDYGYTF
TRBV14,TRBJ2-1,.,few,TGTGCCAGCAGCCAAGTATGGGGCCGGGGAGACAATGAGCAGTTCTTC,CASSQVWGRGDNEQFF
TRBV16,TRBJ2-1,.,.,TGTGCCAGCAGCCAAGGCAGAAACAATGAGCAGTTCTTC,CASSQGRNNEQFF
TRBV9,TRBJ2-3,TRBD1,few,TGTGCCAGCAGCGCAGGGTGGGGCAGGGGGTCAGATACGCAGTATTTT,CASSAGWGRGSDTQYF
TRBV7-2,TRBJ2-5,TRBD2,.,TGTGCCAGCAGCGTCGGACTAGCGGGGATTGAGGCCCAGTACTTC,CASSVGLAGIEAQYF
TRBV10-2,TRBJ2-5,TRBD2,.,TGCGCCAGCTATCCGGGACTAGGGCCGTGGGAGACCCAGTACTTC,CASYPGLGPWETQYF
TRBV5-4,TRBJ2-7,.,.,TGTGCCAGCAGCCCGGGGACCCAGACCTACGAGCAGTACTTC,CASSPGTQTYEQYF
TRBV9,TRBJ1-1,TRBD1,.,TGTGCCAGCAGCGTAGGGACCGGGACAGGGTGGGTCACTGAAGCTTTCTTT,CASSVGTGTGWVTEAFF
TRBV19,TRBJ1-3,TRBD1,.,TGTGCCAGTAGGTCGACAGGGGACTCTGGAAACACCATATATTTT,CASRSTGDSGNTIYF
TRBV2,TRBJ2-5,TRBD2,.,TGTGCCAGCAGGGTGTTAGCGGGGGGCCCCCAGTTGACCCAGTACTTC,CASRVLAGGPQLTQYF
TRBV9,TRBJ1-3,TRBD1,.,TGTGCCAGCAGTGAAACAGGGGGCGCGGGAAACACCATATATTTT,CASSETGGAGNTIYF
TRBV28,TRBJ1-6,.,.,TGTGCCAGCACCCTGACTGCGTTTAATTCACCCCTCCACTTT,CASTLTAFNSPLHF
TRBV18,TRBJ2-5,.,.,TGTGCCAGCTCACCAGGGGGCTTGGAGACCCAGTACTTC,CASSPGGLETQYF
TRBV9,TRBJ1-6,TRBD1,.,TGTGCCAGCAGCAAAAATGGACAGGCCCCCTATAATTCACCCCTCCACTTT,CASSKNGQAPYNSPLHF
TRBV6-6,TRBJ1-5,.,.,TGTGCCACTTACCCCTACGGGGATAGCAATCAGCCCCAGCATTTT,CATYPYGDSNQPQHF
TRBV2,TRBJ1-5,TRBD1,.,TGTGCCAGCGAACAACAGGGGCGAGATCAGCCCCAGCATTTT,CASEQQGRDQPQHF
TRBV6-6,TRBJ2-7,.,.,TGTGCCAGCAGTTACATGAGCAGATTGAGCGAGCAGTACTTC,CASSYMSRLSEQYF
TRBV19,TRBJ1-2,TRBD1,few,TGTGCCAGTAGTATAGTATCCCCCGGACAGGGGCTTGACTATGGCTACACCTTC,CASSIVSPGQGLDYGYTF
TRBV20-1,TRBJ2-3,.,.,TGCAGTGCTAGCACTCTGGATACGCAGTATTTT,CSASTLDTQYF
TRBV4-1,TRBJ2-5,TRBD2,.,TGCGCCAGCAGCCATTTAGCGGGGGCGGGGGTGACCCAGTACTTC,CASSHLAGAGVTQYF
TRBV7-2,TRBJ2-3,.,.,TGTGCCAGCAGCTTAGGGGGGGGGCTCGGAGATACGCAGTATTTT,CASSLGGGLGDTQYF
TRBV18,TRBJ1-2,.,.,TGTGCCAGCTCCCTTAGGGGCAGCCTCTATGGCTACACCTTC,CASSLRGSLYGYTF
TRBV14,TRBJ1-1,.,.,TGTGCCAGCAGCCAAGAGGTCAGGGGCCTTGAAGCTTTCTTT,CASSQEVRGLEAFF
TRBV6-1,TRBJ1-2,.,.,TGTGCCAGCAGTGAGAGGCAGCCCTATGGCTACACCTTC,CASSERQPYGYTF
TRBV4-1,TRBJ1-6,TRBD1,.,TGCGCCAGCAGCCACGGGAGGACAGGCCATTCACCCCTCCACTTT,CASSHGRTGHSPLHF
TRBV6-2/TRBV6-3,TRBJ1-1,.,.,TGTGCCAGCAGTTACAACCCGGGCGGAAGCACTGAAGCTTTCTTT,CASSYNPGGSTEAFF
TRBV7-2,TRBJ2-7,.,.,TGTGCCAGCAGCTTAGTGGCATCGAGAAACTACGAGCAGTACTTC,CASSLVASRNYEQYF
TRBV5-1,TRBJ1-1,.,.,TGCGCCAGCAGCTTGGCGGGTGGAGGGAACACTGAAGCTTTCTTT,CASSLAGGGNTEAFF
TRBV7-8,TRBJ2-3,TRBD1,.,TGTGCCAGCAGCTCCACCGACAGGGCGTATACGCAGTATTTT,CASSSTDRAYTQYF
TRBV2,TRBJ1-5,TRBD1,once,TGTGCCAGCAGACCCACAGGGGAGGGTCAGCCCCAGCATTTT,CASRPTGEGQPQHF
TRBV4-2,TRBJ2-7,.,.,TGTGCCAGCAGCCAAGAGGACACAGCGGACTACGAGCAGTACTTC,CASSQEDTADYEQYF
TRBV5-4,TRBJ2-7,TRBD1,once,TGTGCCAGCAGCCCGGGGACAGGGGGAACCTACGAGCAGTACTTC,CASSPGTGGTYEQYF
TRBV5-1,TRBJ2-7,TRBD2,few,TGCGCCCGCGGGGCGGGGGGGACCTACGAGCAGTACTTC,CARGAGGTYEQYF
TRBV12-3/TRBV12-4,TRBJ1-1,.,.,TGTGCCAGCAGTCTACAGCCAACTGAAGCTTTCTTT,CASSLQPTEAFF
TRBV12-3/TRBV12-4,TRBJ1-1,.,.,TGTGCCAGCGGATCGACTGAAGCTTTCTTT,CASGSTEAFF
TRBV6-5,TRBJ2-3,.,once,TGTGCCAGCAGTATATACCCCCAGGGGGATACGCAGTATTTT,CASSIYPQGDTQYF
TRBV6-5,TRBJ1-6,.,few,TGTGCCAGCAGCCGAGAGGGACCCCTCCACTTT,CASSREGPLHF
TRBV27,TRBJ1-5,.,.,TGTGCCAGCAGTTCCGTAGGGATCGGCGGGAGCAATCAGCCCCAGCATTTT,CASSSVGIGGSNQPQHF
TRBV2,TRBJ1-6,TRBD1,.,TGTGCCAGCCGTTATGGGACAGCCAATTCACCCCTCCACTTT,CASRYGTANSPLHF
TRBV3-1/TRBV3-2,TRBJ2-7,TRBD1,.,TGTGCCAGCAGCCCCCCCCGGACAGGGAGAGTGGCAGCCTACGAGCAGTACTTC,CASSPPRTGRVAAYEQYF
TRBV28,TRBJ1-2,.,.,TGTGCCAGCAGTCCCCGGGAGGGATTTTTCAGCGGCTACACCTTC,CASSPREGFFSGYTF
TRBV6-5,TRBJ1-1,TRBD1,.,TGTGCCAGCAGCTACGGACAGGGAAAGAACACTGAAGCTTTCTTT,CASSYGQGKNTEAFF
TRBV6-5,TRBJ2-7,.,.,TGTGCCAGCAGTTACTCCGCCGGACATCTCTCCTACGAGCAGTACTTC,CASSYSAGHLSYEQYF
TRBV6-6,TRBJ2-7,.,few,TGTGCCAGCAGTCCCCAGAGGGGCGAGCAGTACTTC,CASSPQRGEQYF